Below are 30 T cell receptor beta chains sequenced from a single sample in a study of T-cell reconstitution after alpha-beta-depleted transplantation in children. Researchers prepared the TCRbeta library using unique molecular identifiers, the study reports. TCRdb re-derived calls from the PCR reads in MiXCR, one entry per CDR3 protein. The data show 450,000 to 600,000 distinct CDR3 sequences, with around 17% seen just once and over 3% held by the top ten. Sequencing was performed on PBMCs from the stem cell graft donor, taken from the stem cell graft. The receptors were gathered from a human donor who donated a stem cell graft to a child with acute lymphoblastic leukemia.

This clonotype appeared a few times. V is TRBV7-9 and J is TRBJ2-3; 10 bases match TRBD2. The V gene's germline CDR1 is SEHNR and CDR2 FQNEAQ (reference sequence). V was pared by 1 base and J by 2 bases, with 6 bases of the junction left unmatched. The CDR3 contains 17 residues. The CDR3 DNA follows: TGTGCCAGCAGCTTAGTCCAAGGACTAGCGGACACAGATACGCAGTATTTT. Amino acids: CASSLVQGLADTDTQYF.

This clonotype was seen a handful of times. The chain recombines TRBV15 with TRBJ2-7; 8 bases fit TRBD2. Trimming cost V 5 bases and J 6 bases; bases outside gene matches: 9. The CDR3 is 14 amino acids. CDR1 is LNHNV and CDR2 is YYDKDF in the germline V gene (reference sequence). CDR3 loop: CATSFPGLGGEQYF. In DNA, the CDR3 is TGTGCCACCAGCTTCCCGGGACTAGGAGGCGAGCAGTACTTC.

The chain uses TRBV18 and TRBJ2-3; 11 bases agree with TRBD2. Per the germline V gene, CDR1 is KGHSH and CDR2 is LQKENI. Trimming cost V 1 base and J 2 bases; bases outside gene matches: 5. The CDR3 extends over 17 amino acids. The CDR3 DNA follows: TGTGCCAGCTCACCACAGCTAGCGGGAGGCCCCACAGATACGCAGTATTTT. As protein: CASSPQLAGGPTDTQYF. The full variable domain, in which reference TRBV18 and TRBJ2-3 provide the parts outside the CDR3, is NAGVMQNPRHLVRRRGQEARLRCSPMKGHSHVYWYRQLPEEGLKFMVYLQKENIIDESGMPKERFSAEFPKEGPSILRIQQVVRGDSAAYFCASSPQLAGGPTDTQYFGPGTRLTVL.

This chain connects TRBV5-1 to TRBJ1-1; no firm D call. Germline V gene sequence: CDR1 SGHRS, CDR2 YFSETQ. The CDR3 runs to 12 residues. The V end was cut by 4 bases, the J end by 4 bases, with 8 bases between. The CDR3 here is CASSADGTEAFF. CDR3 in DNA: TGCGCCAGCAGCGCCGACGGCACTGAAGCTTTCTTT.

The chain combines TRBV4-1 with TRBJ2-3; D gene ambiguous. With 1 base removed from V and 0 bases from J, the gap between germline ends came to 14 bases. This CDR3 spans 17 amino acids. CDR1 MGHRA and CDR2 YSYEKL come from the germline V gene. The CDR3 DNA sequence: TGCGCCAGCAGCCAAGTTTCAAAGCAACTAAGCACAGATACGCAGTATTTT. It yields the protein CASSQVSKQLSTDTQYF.

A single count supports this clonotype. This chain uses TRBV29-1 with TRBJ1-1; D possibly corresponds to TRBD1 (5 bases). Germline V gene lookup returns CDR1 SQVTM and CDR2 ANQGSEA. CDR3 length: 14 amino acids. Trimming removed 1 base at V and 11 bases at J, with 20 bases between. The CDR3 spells CSVEAFGDAEYAFF. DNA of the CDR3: TGCAGCGTTGAAGCCTTCGGGGACGCGGAGTATGCTTTCTTT.

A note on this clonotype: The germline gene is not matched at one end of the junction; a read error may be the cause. In DNA form, the CDR3 reads TGCGCGCATAGGTCCCAGCGGGGTGTCCTCACAGATACGCAGTATTTT. This codes for CAHRSQRGVLTDTQYF. The V call is TRBV6-1, the J call TRBJ2-3; 7 bases match TRBD2. The CDR3 has 16 residues. The germline V gene has CDR1 MNHNS and CDR2 SASEGT.

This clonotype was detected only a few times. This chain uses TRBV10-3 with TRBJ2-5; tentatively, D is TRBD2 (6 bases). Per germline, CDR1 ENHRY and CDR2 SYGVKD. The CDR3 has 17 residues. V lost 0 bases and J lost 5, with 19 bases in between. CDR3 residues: CAISESILPGVGETQYF. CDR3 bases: TGTGCCATCAGTGAGTCGATACTCCCGGGAGTTGGCGAGACCCAGTACTTC.

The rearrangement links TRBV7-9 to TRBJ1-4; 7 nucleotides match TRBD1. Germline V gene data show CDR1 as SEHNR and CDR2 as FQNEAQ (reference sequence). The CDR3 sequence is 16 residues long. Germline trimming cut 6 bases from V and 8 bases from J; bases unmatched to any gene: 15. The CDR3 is CASRPPSRPGGEKLFF. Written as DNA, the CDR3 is TGTGCCAGCAGACCCCCGTCCCGGCCAGGGGGAGAAAAACTGTTTTTT.

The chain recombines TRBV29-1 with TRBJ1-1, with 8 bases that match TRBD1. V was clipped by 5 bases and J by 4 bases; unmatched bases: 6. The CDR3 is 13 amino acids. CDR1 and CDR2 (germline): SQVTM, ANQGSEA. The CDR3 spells CSVPGQGTTEAFF. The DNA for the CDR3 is TGCAGCGTTCCTGGACAGGGAACCACTGAAGCTTTCTTT.

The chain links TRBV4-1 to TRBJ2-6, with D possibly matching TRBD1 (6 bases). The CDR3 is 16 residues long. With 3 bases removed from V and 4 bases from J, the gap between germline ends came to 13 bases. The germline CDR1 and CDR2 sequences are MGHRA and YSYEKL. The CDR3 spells CASSHRRGSGANVLTF. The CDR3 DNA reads TGCGCCAGCAGCCACCGCAGGGGTTCGGGGGCCAACGTCCTGACTTTC.

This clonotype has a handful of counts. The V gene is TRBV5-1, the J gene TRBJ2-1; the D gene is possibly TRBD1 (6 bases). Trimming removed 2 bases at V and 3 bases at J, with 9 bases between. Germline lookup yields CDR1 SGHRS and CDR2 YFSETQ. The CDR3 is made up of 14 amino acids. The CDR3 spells CASSFAGVYNEQFF. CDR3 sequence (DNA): TGCGCCAGCAGCTTTGCAGGGGTCTACAATGAGCAGTTCTTC.

The CDR3 DNA reads TGTGCCAGCAGTGGGGCCGGACAGGGGTGGCATCAGCCCCAGCATTTT. Encoded protein: CASSGAGQGWHQPQHF. V usage is TRBV6-1 and J usage is TRBJ1-5; TRBD1 matches at 9 bases. CDR3 length: 16 amino acids. V shed 4 bases and J 5 bases; nucleotides not matched to a gene: 9. Germline-derived CDR1 and CDR2 are MNHNS and SASEGT.

The CDR3 DNA reads TGTGCCAGCAGCTTAATCTCTAGCGGTTCCTTTAACAATGAGCAGTTCTTC. Protein product: CASSLISSGSFNNEQFF. The V call is TRBV7-9, the J call TRBJ2-1; 7 nucleotides align to TRBD2. Unmatched junction bases numbered 12, after V lost 2 bases and J lost 5 bases. The germline V gene encodes CDR1 SEHNR and CDR2 FQNEAQ (reference sequence). The CDR3 extends over 17 amino acids.

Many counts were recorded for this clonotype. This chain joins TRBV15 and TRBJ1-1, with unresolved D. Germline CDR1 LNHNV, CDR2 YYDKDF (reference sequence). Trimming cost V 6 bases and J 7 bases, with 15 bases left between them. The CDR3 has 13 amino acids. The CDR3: CATRLIGGNEAFF. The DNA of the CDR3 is TGTGCCACCAGGCTGATAGGTGGGAATGAAGCTTTCTTT.

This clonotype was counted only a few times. This CDR3 is CATGPGPTNSPLHF. The CDR3 coding sequence is TGTGCCACCGGGCCGGGACCCACTAATTCACCCCTCCACTTT. The chain joins TRBV6-1 to TRBJ1-6, with D possibly matching TRBD1 (5 bases). Per the germline V gene, CDR1 is MNHNS and CDR2 is SASEGT. The CDR3 totals 14 residues. Trimming pared 10 bases from V and 6 bases from J, leaving 16 bases between.

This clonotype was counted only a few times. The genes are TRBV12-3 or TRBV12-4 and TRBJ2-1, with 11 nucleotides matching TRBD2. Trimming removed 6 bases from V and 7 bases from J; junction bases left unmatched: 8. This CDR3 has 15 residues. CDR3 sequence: CASRVAGGPRNEQFF. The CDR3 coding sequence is TGTGCCAGCAGAGTAGCGGGAGGGCCCCGGAATGAGCAGTTCTTC.

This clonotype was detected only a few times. The CDR3 protein is CASQGQIYGYTF. The CDR3 DNA reads TGTGCCAGCCAAGGACAGATCTATGGCTACACCTTC. V usage is TRBV16 and J usage is TRBJ1-2; D is perhaps TRBD1 (6 bases). The CDR3 loop spans 12 amino acids. Germline CDR1 reads KGHSY; CDR2 reads FQNENV. Trimming took 8 bases from V and 4 from J, leaving 11 bases between them.

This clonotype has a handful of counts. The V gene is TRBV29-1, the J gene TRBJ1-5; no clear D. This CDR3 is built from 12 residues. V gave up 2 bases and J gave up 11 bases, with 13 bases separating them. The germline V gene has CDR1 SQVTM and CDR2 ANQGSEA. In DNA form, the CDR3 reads TGCAGCGTTGAAACTGAGAGCCTAGCCCAGCATTTT. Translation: CSVETESLAQHF.

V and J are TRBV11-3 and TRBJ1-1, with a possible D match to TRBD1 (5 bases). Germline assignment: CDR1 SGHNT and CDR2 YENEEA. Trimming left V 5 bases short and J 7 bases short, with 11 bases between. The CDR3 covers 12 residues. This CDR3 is CASSPDRIEAFF. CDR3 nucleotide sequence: TGTGCCAGCAGCCCAGACAGAATTGAAGCTTTCTTT.

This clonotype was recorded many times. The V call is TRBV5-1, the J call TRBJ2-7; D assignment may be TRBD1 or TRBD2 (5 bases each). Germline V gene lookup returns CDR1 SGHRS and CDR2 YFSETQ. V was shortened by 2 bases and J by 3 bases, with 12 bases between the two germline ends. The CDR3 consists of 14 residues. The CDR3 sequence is CASSFGAGSYEQYF. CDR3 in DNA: TGCGCCAGCAGCTTCGGGGCAGGGAGCTACGAGCAGTACTTC. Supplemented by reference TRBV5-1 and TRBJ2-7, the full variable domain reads KAGVTQTPRYLIKTRGQQVTLSCSPISGHRSVSWYQQTPGQGLQFLFEYFSETQRNKGNFPGRFSGRQFSNSRSEMNVSTLELGDSALYLCASSFGAGSYEQYFGPGTRLTVT.

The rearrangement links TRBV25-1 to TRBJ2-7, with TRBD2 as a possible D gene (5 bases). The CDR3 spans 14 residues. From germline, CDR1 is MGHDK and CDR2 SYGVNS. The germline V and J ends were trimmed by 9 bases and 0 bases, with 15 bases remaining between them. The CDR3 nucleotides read TGTGCCAGTTCCCAAAGGGCGGGCTCCTACGAGCAGTACTTC. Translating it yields CASSQRAGSYEQYF.

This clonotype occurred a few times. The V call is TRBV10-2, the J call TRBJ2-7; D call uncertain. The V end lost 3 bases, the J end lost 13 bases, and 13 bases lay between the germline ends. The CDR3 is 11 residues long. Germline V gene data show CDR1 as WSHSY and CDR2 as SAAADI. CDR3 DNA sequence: TGCGCCAGCAGTGACAGGCCCTGGTTATACTTC. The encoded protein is CASSDRPWLYF.

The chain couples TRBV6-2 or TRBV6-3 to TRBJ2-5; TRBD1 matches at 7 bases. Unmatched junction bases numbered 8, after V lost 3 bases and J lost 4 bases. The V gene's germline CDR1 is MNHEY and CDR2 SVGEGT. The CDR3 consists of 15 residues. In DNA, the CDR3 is TGTGCCAGCAGTTATTTAGGGGGCGCAAGAGAGACCCAGTACTTC. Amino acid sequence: CASSYLGGARETQYF.

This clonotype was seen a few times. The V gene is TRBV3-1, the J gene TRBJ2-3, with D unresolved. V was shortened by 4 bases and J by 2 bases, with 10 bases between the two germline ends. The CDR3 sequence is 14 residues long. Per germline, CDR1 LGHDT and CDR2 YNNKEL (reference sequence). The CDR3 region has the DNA TGTGCCAGCAGCCTCCGACTGATCACAGATACGCAGTATTTT. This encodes CASSLRLITDTQYF.

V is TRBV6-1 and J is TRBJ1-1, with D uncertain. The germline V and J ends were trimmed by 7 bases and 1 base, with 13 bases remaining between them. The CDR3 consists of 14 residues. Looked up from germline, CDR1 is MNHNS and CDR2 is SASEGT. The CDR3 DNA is TGTGCCAGCATCGCCCGGTCACCGAACACTGAAGCTTTCTTT. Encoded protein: CASIARSPNTEAFF.

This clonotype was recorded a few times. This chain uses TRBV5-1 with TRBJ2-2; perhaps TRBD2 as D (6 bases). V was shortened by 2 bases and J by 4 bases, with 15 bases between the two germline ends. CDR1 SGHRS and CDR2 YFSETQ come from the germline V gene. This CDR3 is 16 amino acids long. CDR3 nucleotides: TGCGCCAGCAGCTTAACCCCGGGACTCGGCACCGGGGAGCTGTTTTTT. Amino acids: CASSLTPGLGTGELFF. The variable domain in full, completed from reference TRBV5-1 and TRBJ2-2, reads KAGVTQTPRYLIKTRGQQVTLSCSPISGHRSVSWYQQTPGQGLQFLFEYFSETQRNKGNFPGRFSGRQFSNSRSEMNVSTLELGDSALYLCASSLTPGLGTGELFFGEGSRLTVL.

CDR3 sequence: CSAQREGSTDTQYF. The CDR3 region has the DNA TGCAGTGCTCAACGGGAGGGGAGCACAGATACGCAGTATTTT. The chain links TRBV20-1 to TRBJ2-3, with TRBD2 identical over 8 bases. The J segment lost 0 bases and the V segment lost 5 bases, leaving 4 bases of the junction unmatched. This CDR3 contains 14 residues. Germline V gene data show CDR1 as DFQATT and CDR2 as SNEGSKA (reference sequence).

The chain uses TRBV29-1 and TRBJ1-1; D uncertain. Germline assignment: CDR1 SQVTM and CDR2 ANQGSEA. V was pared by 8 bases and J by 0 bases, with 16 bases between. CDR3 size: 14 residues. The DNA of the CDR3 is TGCAGCTTCATTAAAGGGCTTTTGAACACTGAAGCTTTCTTT. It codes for CSFIKGLLNTEAFF. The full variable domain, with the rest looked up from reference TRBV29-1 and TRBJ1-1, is SAVISQKPSRDICQRGTSLTIQCQVDSQVTMMFWYRQQPGQSLTLIATANQGSEATYESGFVIDKFPISRPNLTFSTLTVSNMSPEDSSIYLCSFIKGLLNTEAFFGQGTRLTVV.

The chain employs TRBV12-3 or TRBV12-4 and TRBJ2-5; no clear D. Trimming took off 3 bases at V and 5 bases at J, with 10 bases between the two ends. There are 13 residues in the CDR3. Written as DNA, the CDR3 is TGTGCCAGCAGTTTCCGTCTCGGGGAGACCCAGTACTTC. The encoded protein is CASSFRLGETQYF.